This T cell receptor (beta chain) was obtained from a study of cytomegalovirus exposure and HLA in healthy donors. The study, taken as a whole, reports: One variant, a missense change in DCLRE1C, was linked in a later analysis to TCR beta V- and J-gene trimming. Per a prior analysis, the majority of TCR beta V segments were productive roughly 87% or roughly 30% of the time. Sequencing probably produced one cluster of sequence variants that were highly shared.

With respect to this clone: Its antigen is undetermined.

These donors, healthy bone marrow donors, were studied. J lost 4 bases, V lost 4 bases, and 5 bases had no gene match. There are 15 residues in the CDR3. Per germline, CDR1 SGHRS and CDR2 YFSETQ. Vbeta (60) and Jbeta (13) primers were used in the PCR. Libraries were prepared by immunoSEQ multiplex PCR; TCRdb keeps only in-frame clonotypes and omits some of them. The sample yields under 200,000 clones, about 80% seen once. This TCR derives from a man between 50 and 59 years old in good health and CMV-seropositive. This chain joins TRBV5-1 and TRBJ1-4, with 9 bases lining up with TRBD1. Material: PBMCs. Written as DNA, the CDR3 is TGCGCCAGCAGCCCGGGACAGGGCCTTAATGAAAAACTGTTTTTT. Its translation is CASSPGQGLNEKLFF.